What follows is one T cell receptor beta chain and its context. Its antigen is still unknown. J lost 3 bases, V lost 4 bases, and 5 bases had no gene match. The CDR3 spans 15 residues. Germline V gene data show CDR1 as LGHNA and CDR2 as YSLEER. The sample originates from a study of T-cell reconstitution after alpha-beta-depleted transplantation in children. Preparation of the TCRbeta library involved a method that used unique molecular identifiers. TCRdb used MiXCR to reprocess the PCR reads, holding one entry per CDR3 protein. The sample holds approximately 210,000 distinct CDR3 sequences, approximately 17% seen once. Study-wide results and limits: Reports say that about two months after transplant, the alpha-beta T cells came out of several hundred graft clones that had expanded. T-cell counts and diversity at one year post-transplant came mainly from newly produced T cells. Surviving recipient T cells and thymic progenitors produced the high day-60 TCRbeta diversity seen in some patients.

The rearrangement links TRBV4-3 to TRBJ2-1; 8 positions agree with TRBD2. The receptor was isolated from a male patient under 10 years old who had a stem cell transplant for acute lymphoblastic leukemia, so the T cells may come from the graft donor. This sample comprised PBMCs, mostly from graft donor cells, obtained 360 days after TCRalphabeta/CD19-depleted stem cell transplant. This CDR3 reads CASSPGLVGYNEQFF. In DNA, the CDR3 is TGCGCCAGCAGCCCGGGACTAGTGGGCTACAATGAGCAGTTCTTC.